This entry features one T cell receptor (beta chain) sequence. The sample belongs to a study of blood T cell repertoires in COVID-19. At the level of the study: The United States, Italy and Spain supplied acute and convalescent COVID-19 samples.

Clones were read by immunoSEQ multiplex PCR, and TCRdb kept only the in-frame ones, dropping some. The profile shows over 14,000 clones, roughly 70% of them singletons. This CDR3 region has 13 residues. In germline, CDR1 is ENHRY, CDR2 SYGVKD. Trimming removed 2 bases from V and 13 bases from J, with 15 bases in between. Sequencing used peripheral blood. This sequence was found in a man in his 60s with acute or convalescent COVID-19. This chain uses TRBV10-3 with TRBJ1-5, with D perhaps matching TRBD1 (6 bases). The CDR3 coding sequence is TGTGCCATCAGTGAGAGGGGGGGTTTAAAACAGCATTTT. Its translation is CAISERGGLKQHF.